This T cell receptor beta chain comes out of a study of T cells in Graves' hyperthyroidism and ophthalmopathy. Study outcomes and limitations: Most thyroid clonotypes with frequency above 0.001 were detected in blood.

Researchers amplified the TCR beta CDR3 regions from RNA transcripts. HTBI primers drove first-round RT-PCR of the TCR CDR3. TCRdb re-analysed the multiplex PCR reads in MiXCR, keeping a single row per CDR3 protein. The data hold about 500,000 distinct CDR3 sequences, with 46% observed a single time. On this clonotype itself: The antigen remains undetermined. Sequence at one end of the junction differs from germline and may be a read error.

Sequencing input: peripheral blood or thyroid tissue (not recorded which). The receptor's source is an adult woman with Graves' disease, either hyperthyroidism or ophthalmopathy (not recorded which).

The CDR3 nucleotides are TGTGCTAGCAGCTTAGGTCTAGCGGGAAGCGAGCAGTACTTC. This codes for CASSLGLAGSEQYF. The V and J genes are TRBV7-7 and TRBJ2-7; 9 nucleotides match TRBD2. The CDR3 has 14 residues. Per the germline V gene, CDR1 is SSHAT and CDR2 is FNYEAQ (reference sequence).